The 21 T cell receptor beta chains listed next were all sequenced from one sample in a study of blood T cell repertoires in COVID-19. Profiled with immunoSEQ multiplex PCR; TCRdb holds only in-frame clones, not every one. The repertoire includes about 130,000 clones, roughly 90% of them detected once, and 4.3% sits in the top ten. Sequenced input: PBMCs or T cells enriched from blood (not recorded which). These receptors were taken from a man aged 50-59 years who had recovered from COVID-19.

The chain has TRBV4-3 and TRBJ1-2, with D possibly TRBD1 on 6 matching bases. Per the germline V gene, CDR1 is LGHNA and CDR2 is YSLEER. Trimming stripped 3 bases from V and 2 bases from J, with 13 bases between. The CDR3 spans 15 residues. CDR3 sequence: CASSQSLTGNYGYTF. CDR3 coding DNA: TGCGCCAGCAGCCAGAGCCTGACAGGCAACTATGGCTACACCTTC.

V gene TRBV25-1 combines with J gene TRBJ2-1; D gene uncertain. The CDR3 has 17 residues. V gave up 0 bases and J gave up 3 bases, with 15 bases separating them. Germline V lookup: CDR1 MGHDK, CDR2 SYGVNS. The CDR3 DNA reads as TGTGCCAGCAGTGAATATCCGTGGCGGAAAGACTACAATGAGCAGTTCTTC. Protein sequence: CASSEYPWRKDYNEQFF.

The J gene is TRBJ1-5, the V gene TRBV5-5, with D possibly TRBD1 on 5 matching bases. The germline V gene encodes CDR1 SGHKS and CDR2 YYEKEE (reference sequence). This CDR3 has 14 residues. The ends were cut back, 3 bases at V and 7 bases at J, with 14 bases in the middle. CDR3 in amino acids: CASSSGAARQPQHF. CDR3 sequence (DNA): TGTGCCAGCAGCTCTGGGGCAGCAAGGCAGCCCCAGCATTTT.

The chain links TRBV7-8 to TRBJ1-5; 9 nucleotides line up with TRBD1. Germline lookup yields CDR1 SGHVS and CDR2 FQNEAQ. There are 14 residues in the CDR3. J was trimmed by 6 bases and V by 6 bases; bases with no gene match: 6. Here the CDR3 reads CASRNRGQGQPQHF. The CDR3 coding sequence is TGTGCCAGCAGGAACAGGGGGCAGGGTCAGCCCCAGCATTTT.

The genes are TRBV5-1 and TRBJ1-4; 9 bases agree with TRBD1. Germline V CDR1 and CDR2: SGHRS, YFSETQ. This CDR3 is 15 amino acids long. The J segment lost 7 bases and the V segment lost 3 bases, leaving 7 bases of the junction unmatched. DNA of the CDR3: TGCGCCAGCAGCTCCGCCGGGACAGGGACTGAAAAACTGTTTTTT. As protein: CASSSAGTGTEKLFF.

V is TRBV25-1 and J is TRBJ1-1; tentative D call: TRBD1 (5 bases). CDR1 and CDR2 (germline): MGHDK, SYGVNS. Trimming shortened V by 4 bases and J by 9 bases, and 12 bases separated the two germline ends. The CDR3 consists of 12 residues. The DNA of the CDR3 is TGTGCCAGCAGTGGACAATGGGGCCAAGCTTTCTTT. This translates into CASSGQWGQAFF.

The sample holds a few counts of this clone. CDR3 sequence reads: CASSSLGSASTDTQYF. CDR3 sequence (DNA): TGTGCCAGCAGCTCTCTCGGCAGCGCTAGCACAGATACGCAGTATTTT. The chain couples TRBV9 to TRBJ2-3; D is undetermined. V was trimmed by 4 bases and J by 0 bases, leaving 15 bases between them. Germline V lookup: CDR1 SGDLS, CDR2 YYNGEE. This CDR3 is built from 16 residues.

The chain uses TRBV3-1 (or the pseudogene TRBV3-2) and TRBJ2-3, with 10 bases aligning to TRBD2. V gave up 0 bases and J gave up 4 bases; unmatched junction bases: 10. The CDR3 length is 18 residues. Germline-derived CDR1 and CDR2 are LGHDT and YNNKEL (reference sequence). The DNA for the CDR3 is TGTGCCAGCAGCCAAGAAGTAAGCGGGGGGGCCCGGTCAGATACGCAGTATTTT. This encodes CASSQEVSGGARSDTQYF.

The rearrangement joins TRBV6-4 to TRBJ2-1; 7 bases fit TRBD1. The V segment lost 4 bases and the J segment 6 bases; nucleotides outside the gene matches: 6. CDR1 and CDR2 (germline): MRHNA, SNTAGT. The CDR3 sequence is 14 residues long. CDR3 coding DNA: TGTGCCAGCAGTGCGGACAGGTTCAGCAATGAGCAGTTCTTC. Protein sequence: CASSADRFSNEQFF.

This chain joins TRBV19 and TRBJ1-4, with 8 bases lining up with TRBD1. Germline V gene data show CDR1 as LNHDA and CDR2 as SQIVND (reference sequence). V lost 3 bases and J lost 7; bases outside the gene matches: 7. The CDR3 runs 15 residues. CDR3 coding DNA: TGTGCCAGTAGTATGACGACAGGGGCCCCTGAAAAACTGTTTTTT. As protein: CASSMTTGAPEKLFF.

The chain is built from TRBV6-5 and TRBJ2-1; D may be TRBD2 (5 bases). Trimming shortened V by 5 bases and J by 15 bases, and 14 bases separated the two germline ends. The CDR3 length is 11 residues. In germline, CDR1 is MNHEY, CDR2 SVGAGI. CDR3 in amino acids: CASSPGRERFF. The CDR3 nucleotides are TGTGCCAGCAGTCCTGGTAGGGAGAGGTTCTTC.

V is TRBV28 and J is TRBJ2-7; D unresolved. Trimming pared 4 bases from V and 6 bases from J, leaving 10 bases between. CDR1 is MDHEN, CDR2 SYDVKM, per germline. The CDR3 loop spans 12 amino acids. CDR3 sequence: CASSSPVSEQYV. CDR3 bases: TGTGCCAGCAGTTCCCCCGTGAGCGAGCAGTACGTC.

The chain joins TRBV19 to TRBJ2-4, with D possibly being TRBD1 (6 bases). CDR3 length: 12 amino acids. With 4 bases removed from V and 7 bases from J, the gap between germline ends came to 8 bases. Germline CDR1 and CDR2: LNHDA and SQIVND (reference sequence). CDR3 amino acids: CASSNRANIQYF. The DNA of the CDR3 is TGTGCCAGTAGTAACAGGGCGAACATTCAGTACTTC.

The chain is built from TRBV9 and TRBJ1-2; D gene unclear. This CDR3 contains 11 residues. In germline, CDR1 is SGDLS, CDR2 YYNGEE. Between the trimmed V and J ends, which lost 2 bases and 8 bases, there was a span of 7 bases. CDR3: CASSVPGGYTF. DNA of the CDR3: TGTGCCAGCAGCGTTCCCGGGGGCTACACCTTC.

The chain joins TRBV6-6 to TRBJ2-7; D gene unclear. The CDR3 covers 13 residues. V lost 0 bases to trimming and J lost 3 bases, with 6 bases between them. Germline values: CDR1 MNHNY, CDR2 SVGAGI (reference sequence). CDR3 in amino acids: CASSYSNNYEQYF. As DNA, the CDR3 is TGTGCCAGCAGTTACTCGAACAACTACGAGCAGTACTTC.

V gene TRBV7-3 combines with J gene TRBJ2-1; TRBD2 agrees at 10 bases. Germline V lookup: CDR1 SGHTA, CDR2 FQGTGA. This CDR3 contains 17 residues. J lost 0 bases, V lost 4 bases, and 6 bases had no gene match. This chain's CDR3 is CASSSSSGSPSYNEQFF. Written as DNA, the CDR3 is TGTGCCAGCAGCTCATCTAGCGGGAGTCCCTCCTACAATGAGCAGTTCTTC.

The chain links TRBV7-3 to TRBJ2-7; 11 bases are a match to TRBD2. This CDR3 contains 17 residues. Germline assignment: CDR1 SGHTA and CDR2 FQGTGA. Unmatched junction bases numbered 6, after V lost 1 base and J lost 1 base. The CDR3 region has the DNA TGTGCCAGCAGCTTAAGGGCGGGACTAGCGGATTCCTACGAGCAGTACTTC. It codes for CASSLRAGLADSYEQYF.

This clone was observed a handful of times. The chain couples TRBV7-9 to TRBJ1-1; D may be TRBD1 (5 bases). The CDR3 runs to 14 residues. The germline V gene has CDR1 SEHNR and CDR2 FQNEAQ (reference sequence). The V gene lost 7 bases and the J gene lost 3 bases, with 15 bases spanning the gap. The CDR3 nucleotides are TGTGCCAGCAACCCGACAGTAACGCACACTGAAGCTTTCTTT. This encodes CASNPTVTHTEAFF.

V is TRBV9 and J is TRBJ2-7, with a possible D match to TRBD1 (5 bases). This CDR3 region has 14 residues. The germline CDR1 and CDR2 sequences are SGDLS and YYNGEE. V shed 4 bases and J shed 0 bases, with 11 bases lying between them. The CDR3 loop is CASSPETVSYEQYF. In DNA form, the CDR3 reads TGTGCCAGCAGCCCCGAGACAGTCTCCTACGAGCAGTACTTC.

The J gene is TRBJ1-1, the V gene TRBV11-2; tentative D call: TRBD1 (5 bases). The germline CDR1 and CDR2 sequences are SGHAT and FQNNGV. CDR3 size: 15 residues. Trimming took 3 bases from V and 8 from J, leaving 19 bases between them. CDR3: CASSFPHGGVPEAFF. CDR3 coding DNA: TGTGCCAGCAGCTTCCCCCACGGAGGGGTCCCCGAAGCTTTCTTT.

The V and J genes are TRBV5-1 and TRBJ2-1; TRBD2 matches at 10 bases. V dropped 5 bases and J dropped 8; count of bases not matched to a gene: 4. This CDR3 has 13 amino acids. Germline assignment: CDR1 SGHRS and CDR2 YFSETQ. Written as DNA, the CDR3 is TGCGCCAGCAGACTAGCGGGATCGGATGAGCAGTTCTTC. Its translation is CASRLAGSDEQFF.